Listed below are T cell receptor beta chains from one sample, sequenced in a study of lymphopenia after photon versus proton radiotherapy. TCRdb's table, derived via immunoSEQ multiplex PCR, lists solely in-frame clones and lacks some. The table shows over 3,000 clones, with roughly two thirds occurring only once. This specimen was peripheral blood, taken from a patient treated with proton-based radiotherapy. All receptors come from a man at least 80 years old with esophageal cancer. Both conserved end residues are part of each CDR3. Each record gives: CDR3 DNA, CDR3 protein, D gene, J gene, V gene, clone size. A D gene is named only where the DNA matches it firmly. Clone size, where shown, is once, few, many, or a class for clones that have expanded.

CDR3nt: TGTGCCAGCAGCTTAGTACTCGGGGTCGGTCAGAACGAGCAGTACTTC
CDR3aa: CASSLVLGVGQNEQYF
d_gene: -
j_gene: TRBJ2-7
v_gene: TRBV7-9
abundance: once

CDR3nt: TGCGCCAGCAGCATGATCGGACAGGGCAAAGAGACCCAGTACTTC
CDR3aa: CASSMIGQGKETQYF
d_gene: TRBD1
j_gene: TRBJ2-5
v_gene: TRBV5-1
abundance: -

CDR3nt: TGTGCCAGCTCGGGGACTAGCGGTCAAGAGACCCAGTACTTC
CDR3aa: CASSGTSGQETQYF
d_gene: TRBD2
j_gene: TRBJ2-5
v_gene: TRBV5-6
abundance: few

CDR3nt: TGTGCCAGCAGCCAAACGGGGGCGCACACCGGGGAGCTGTTTTTT
CDR3aa: CASSQTGAHTGELFF
d_gene: -
j_gene: TRBJ2-2
v_gene: TRBV7-9
abundance: -

CDR3nt: TGTGCCAGCAGCTTAGATTTAACAGGGAACACTGAAGCTTTCTTT
CDR3aa: CASSLDLTGNTEAFF
d_gene: -
j_gene: TRBJ1-1
v_gene: TRBV5-2
abundance: -

CDR3nt: TGTGCCAGCAGCTTAGCGCCGGTCAGGGAGTACGAGCAGTACTTC
CDR3aa: CASSLAPVREYEQYF
d_gene: -
j_gene: TRBJ2-7
v_gene: TRBV7-2
abundance: medium-sized

CDR3nt: TGTGCCAGCAGCCACAGGGGGGGCACAGATACGCAGTATTTT
CDR3aa: CASSHRGGTDTQYF
d_gene: TRBD1
j_gene: TRBJ2-3
v_gene: TRBV7-3
abundance: -

CDR3nt: TGTGCCATCAGTGAGTCAACTAGCGGGGGCACCGGGGAGCTGTTTTTT
CDR3aa: CAISESTSGGTGELFF
d_gene: TRBD2
j_gene: TRBJ2-2
v_gene: TRBV10-3
abundance: -

CDR3nt: TGTGCCACCAGCAGAGATCGAGCAGAGTATGGCTACACCTTC
CDR3aa: CATSRDRAEYGYTF
d_gene: -
j_gene: TRBJ1-2
v_gene: TRBV15
abundance: -

CDR3nt: TGTGCCAGCAGTTACAAGACAGGGAAAAACATTCAGTACTTC
CDR3aa: CASSYKTGKNIQYF
d_gene: TRBD1
j_gene: TRBJ2-4
v_gene: TRBV6-6
abundance: once

CDR3nt: TGCGCCAGCAGCCAAGATTATTTGGGACAGGGTCCCACAGATACGCAGTATTTT
CDR3aa: CASSQDYLGQGPTDTQYF
d_gene: TRBD1
j_gene: TRBJ2-3
v_gene: TRBV4-3
abundance: once

CDR3nt: TGTGCCAGCAGCTTCAAAGAGACCCAGTACTTC
CDR3aa: CASSFKETQYF
d_gene: -
j_gene: TRBJ2-5
v_gene: TRBV7-9
abundance: -

CDR3nt: TGTGCCAGCAATAGAAGGGGCCTCCCGGGCGAGCAGTACTTC
CDR3aa: CASNRRGLPGEQYF
d_gene: -
j_gene: TRBJ2-7
v_gene: TRBV5-6
abundance: -

CDR3nt: TGTGCCAGCAGCAACGTAGCGGGAAGCACAGATACGCAGTATTTT
CDR3aa: CASSNVAGSTDTQYF
d_gene: TRBD2
j_gene: TRBJ2-3
v_gene: TRBV11-1
abundance: -

CDR3nt: TGCGCCAGCAGTGAGGCCTCCGCCTCCGGTTACGAGCAGTACTTC
CDR3aa: CASSEASASGYEQYF
d_gene: -
j_gene: TRBJ2-7
v_gene: TRBV10-1
abundance: -

CDR3nt: TGTGCCAGCAGTTCCTCCCGTAGCGGGGGGACCTACAATGAGCAGTTCTTC
CDR3aa: CASSSSRSGGTYNEQFF
d_gene: TRBD2
j_gene: TRBJ2-1
v_gene: TRBV11-3
abundance: few

CDR3nt: TGTGCCAGCAGCTCAGAGTATCGCAGCTATGGCTACACCTTC
CDR3aa: CASSSEYRSYGYTF
d_gene: -
j_gene: TRBJ1-2
v_gene: TRBV5-6
abundance: once

CDR3nt: TGTGCCAGATCTTCCCGGGACCCGGAGGATCAAGAGACCCAGTACTTC
CDR3aa: CARSSRDPEDQETQYF
d_gene: -
j_gene: TRBJ2-5
v_gene: TRBV6-6
abundance: medium-sized

CDR3nt: TGTGCCAGCAGCTTACAGCTCTACAATGAGCAGTTCTTC
CDR3aa: CASSLQLYNEQFF
d_gene: -
j_gene: TRBJ2-1
v_gene: TRBV7-2
abundance: -

CDR3nt: TGTGCCAGCAGTTACGTGCGGGGAGAATATGGCTACACCTTC
CDR3aa: CASSYVRGEYGYTF
d_gene: -
j_gene: TRBJ1-2
v_gene: TRBV6-5
abundance: -

CDR3nt: TGTGCCAGCAGTTGGACAGGGGACGTCTATGGCTACACCTTC
CDR3aa: CASSWTGDVYGYTF
d_gene: TRBD1
j_gene: TRBJ1-2
v_gene: TRBV2
abundance: few

CDR3nt: TGTGCCAGTAGTAAACTCTCCTGGGCCAGAACCGTCGCTGGAAACACCATATATTTT
CDR3aa: CASSKLSWARTVAGNTIYF
d_gene: -
j_gene: TRBJ1-3
v_gene: TRBV19
abundance: -

CDR3nt: TGTGCCAGCAGCCTTCGGGGTTATAGCAATCAGCCCCAGCATTTT
CDR3aa: CASSLRGYSNQPQHF
d_gene: -
j_gene: TRBJ1-5
v_gene: TRBV11-2
abundance: -

CDR3nt: TGTGCCATCACTCAGGTCCTCGATGAAAAACTGTTTTTT
CDR3aa: CAITQVLDEKLFF
d_gene: -
j_gene: TRBJ1-4
v_gene: TRBV10-3
abundance: -

CDR3nt: TGTGCCAGCAGCTTAGTGTCGGGACTAGCCTCATCAGGCAATGAGCAGTTCTTC
CDR3aa: CASSLVSGLASSGNEQFF
d_gene: TRBD2
j_gene: TRBJ2-1
v_gene: TRBV11-2
abundance: -

CDR3nt: TGTGCCAGCAGCTTTGGGACAGGCTTACAATCTGGAAACACCATATATTTT
CDR3aa: CASSFGTGLQSGNTIYF
d_gene: TRBD1
j_gene: TRBJ1-3
v_gene: TRBV7-9
abundance: -

CDR3nt: TGTGCCAGCAGCTTCGACAGGAACACCGGGGAGCTGTTTTTT
CDR3aa: CASSFDRNTGELFF
d_gene: -
j_gene: TRBJ2-2
v_gene: TRBV7-3
abundance: -

CDR3nt: TGTGCCAGCAGCTTAGATTTAACAGGGAACACTGAAGCTTTCTTT
CDR3aa: CASSLDLTGNTEAFF
d_gene: -
j_gene: TRBJ1-1
v_gene: TRBV5-5
abundance: few

CDR3nt: TGTGCCAGCAGACCCGGAGGCGACGCGTACAATGAGCAGTTCTTC
CDR3aa: CASRPGGDAYNEQFF
d_gene: -
j_gene: TRBJ2-1
v_gene: TRBV11-3
abundance: -

CDR3nt: TGTGCCAGCAGCCCAGGGGCGGGGGAACAGGGCTATGGCTACACCTTC
CDR3aa: CASSPGAGEQGYGYTF
d_gene: -
j_gene: TRBJ1-2
v_gene: TRBV9
abundance: few

CDR3nt: TGTGCCAGCAGCTTACGGCCAGCGGGGTCCACAGATACGCAGTATTTT
CDR3aa: CASSLRPAGSTDTQYF
d_gene: TRBD2
j_gene: TRBJ2-3
v_gene: TRBV7-1
abundance: -

CDR3nt: TGTGCCAGCAGCTCCGGAGGGGTAGCGAAAAATGAGCAGTTCTTC
CDR3aa: CASSSGGVAKNEQFF
d_gene: -
j_gene: TRBJ2-1
v_gene: TRBV7-3
abundance: -